The next 16 T cell receptor beta chains were all read from a single sample in a study of T cells in Graves' hyperthyroidism and ophthalmopathy. TCR beta CDR3 regions were amplified from RNA. The primer set for the first-round RT-PCR of the TCR CDR3 was HTBI. Via MiXCR, TCRdb re-called the multiplex PCR reads, giving one row per CDR3 protein. The repertoire holds almost 600,000 distinct CDR3 sequences, with approximately 14% as singletons. The specimen was blood. The receptors originated from a young woman with Graves' hyperthyroidism that later progressed to Graves' ophthalmopathy.

This clonotype has ten or more counts. The chain is built from TRBV30 and TRBJ2-1; 9 bases are a match to TRBD2. The V gene end was trimmed by 4 bases and the J gene end by 7 bases; junction bases not matched to a gene: 5. CDR3 length: 13 amino acids. CDR1 and CDR2 from the germline V gene are GTSNPN and SVGIG (reference sequence). CDR3 sequence (DNA): TGTGCCTGGAATACGGCGGGAGGGAATGAGCAGTTCTTC. The encoded protein is CAWNTAGGNEQFF.

This clonotype was observed many times. The chain's CDR3 is CSARAGYEQYF. The CDR3 DNA sequence: TGCAGTGCTAGAGCAGGTTACGAGCAGTACTTC. This chain joins TRBV20-1 and TRBJ2-7; D unresolved. This CDR3 region has 11 residues. Trimming stripped 1 base from V and 4 bases from J, with 5 bases between. The V gene's germline CDR1 is DFQATT and CDR2 SNEGSKA (reference sequence).

This clonotype was seen at least ten times. The chain carries TRBV10-3 and TRBJ1-1; tentatively, D is TRBD1 (6 bases). The ends were cut back, 6 bases at V and 7 bases at J, with 12 bases in the middle. CDR1 ENHRY and CDR2 SYGVKD come from the germline V gene. This CDR3 contains 12 residues. As DNA, the CDR3 is TGTGCCATCAGAGACACAGGGCTTGAAGCTTTCTTT. This gives the protein CAIRDTGLEAFF.

As for this clonotype: At one of its ends the junction is not consistent with the germline gene, which may arise from a read error. The rearrangement uses TRBV27 and TRBJ2-1; D unresolved. The CDR3 runs to 17 residues. The germline V gene has CDR1 MNHEY and CDR2 SMNVEV (reference sequence). The CDR3 reads CASSSDPVGWSYNERFF. The CDR3 DNA follows: TGTGCCAGCAGTTCAGACCCCGTTGGGTGGTCCTACAATGAGCGGTTCTTC.

The table lists this clonotype with many counts. This chain connects TRBV3-1 to TRBJ1-2; no clear D gene. Looked up from germline, CDR1 is LGHDT and CDR2 is YNNKEL (reference sequence). This CDR3 comprises 15 residues. V was pared by 0 bases and J by 5 bases, with 13 bases between. CDR3 region: CASSQDAAREYGYTF. CDR3 coding DNA: TGTGCCAGCAGCCAAGACGCTGCGAGAGAATATGGCTACACCTTC.

This clonotype was observed at least ten times. The chain has TRBV7-9 and TRBJ1-4; 7 bases align to TRBD1. The CDR3 length is 16 residues. In germline, CDR1 is SEHNR, CDR2 FQNEAQ (reference sequence). Trimming cost V 3 bases and J 5 bases; bases outside gene matches: 9. The CDR3 DNA follows: TGTGCCAGCAGCTTGAGGTCGGCACAGGGGAATGAAAAACTGTTTTTT. It codes for CASSLRSAQGNEKLFF.

Ten or more counts support this clonotype. The chain has TRBV19 and TRBJ2-1; D may be TRBD2 (5 bases). The V and J ends lost 7 bases and 5 bases respectively, with 12 bases between them. This CDR3 has 13 amino acids. CDR1 LNHDA and CDR2 SQIVND come from the germline V gene (reference sequence). The CDR3 loop reads CASTPTTHNEQFF. The CDR3 nucleotides read TGTGCCAGTACCCCGACTACCCACAATGAGCAGTTCTTC.

This clonotype was counted at least ten times. The V and J genes are TRBV7-2 and TRBJ2-1, with 7 nucleotides matching TRBD1. V was pared by 4 bases and J by 7 bases, with 4 bases of the junction left unmatched. Per germline, CDR1 SGHTA and CDR2 FQGNSA. The length of the CDR3 is 13 residues. Written as DNA, the CDR3 is TGTGCCAGCAGCTATGACAGGGCTAATGAGCAGTTCTTC. Its translation: CASSYDRANEQFF.

The rearrangement links TRBV6-2 or TRBV6-3 to TRBJ1-5, with D unclear. The CDR3 covers 16 residues. The ends were cut back, 6 bases at V and 0 bases at J, with 15 bases in the middle. Germline CDR1 MNHEY, CDR2 SVGEGT. The CDR3 DNA sequence: TGTGCCAGCAGCTTCCCGCGGACGGATAGCAATCAGCCCCAGCATTTT. As protein: CASSFPRTDSNQPQHF.

The table lists this clonotype with many counts. The gene calls are TRBV7-9 and TRBJ2-5; 10 nucleotides align to TRBD2. Germline CDR1 and CDR2: SEHNR and FQNEAQ (reference sequence). Losses at the gene ends were 2 bases for V and 7 bases for J; bases not matched to a gene: 13. The length of the CDR3 is 17 residues. The CDR3 is CASSLSTSGDVRWTQYF. CDR3 bases: TGTGCCAGCAGCTTATCTACTAGCGGGGACGTCAGGTGGACCCAGTACTTC.

This clonotype was counted many times. The chain has TRBV5-1 and TRBJ2-1; perhaps TRBD2 as D (6 bases). Trimming took 1 base from V and 7 from J, leaving 18 bases between them. CDR3 length: 16 residues. Germline loops: CDR1 SGHRS, CDR2 YFSETQ. CDR3: CASSLSVLEGSNEQFF. The CDR3 bases are TGCGCCAGCAGCTTGTCGGTGTTGGAGGGATCGAATGAGCAGTTCTTC.

There are many counts of this clonotype. V and J are TRBV5-1 and TRBJ1-2; possibly TRBD1 for D (6 bases). CDR1 is SGHRS and CDR2 is YFSETQ in the germline V gene. The CDR3 spans 14 residues. Trimming left V 3 bases short and J 3 bases short, with 12 bases between. The CDR3 DNA reads as TGCGCCAGCAGCTCCGAGGACAGTTACTATGGCTACACCTTC. Encoded protein: CASSSEDSYYGYTF.

There are a few counts of this clonotype. The chain is built from TRBV3-1 and TRBJ1-4, with D possibly being TRBD1 (6 bases). Trimming took 5 bases from V and 4 from J, leaving 14 bases between them. This CDR3 is built from 15 residues. CDR1 is LGHDT and CDR2 is YNNKEL in the germline V gene (reference sequence). The CDR3 is CASSGGQLNNEKLFF. The CDR3 DNA follows: TGTGCCAGCAGCGGCGGACAGCTTAATAATGAAAAACTGTTTTTT.

CDR3 in amino acids: CASSVEMGPQHF. The CDR3 nucleotides read TGTGCCAGCAGCGTAGAAATGGGTCCCCAGCATTTT. The chain links TRBV9 to TRBJ1-5, with D hard to call. With 0 bases removed from V and 10 bases from J, the gap between germline ends came to 8 bases. This CDR3 spans 12 amino acids. Germline assignment: CDR1 SGDLS and CDR2 YYNGEE.

This clonotype was picked up many times. The chain combines TRBV12-3 or TRBV12-4 with TRBJ2-7; no clear D gene. Trimming removed 6 bases from V and 7 bases from J, with 19 bases in between. The CDR3 sequence is 14 residues long. CDR3 residues: CASSRSQIEGEQYF. The CDR3 DNA follows: TGTGCCAGCAGCCGTAGCCAAATAGAAGGGGAGCAGTACTTC.

This clonotype showed up many times. The chain has TRBV2 and TRBJ2-2; unclear D gene. Germline-derived CDR1 and CDR2 are SNHLY and FYNNEI. Trimming removed 5 bases at V and 7 bases at J, with 14 bases between. The length of the CDR3 is 14 residues. The chain's CDR3 is CASSYASPGGELFF. In DNA form, the CDR3 reads TGTGCCAGCAGTTACGCGTCCCCGGGCGGGGAGCTGTTTTTT.